This T cell receptor beta chain was found in a study of neurological immune-mediated disorders. Study-wide findings and caveats: There were no CDR3 amino acid sequences shared by expanded clones across subjects, a result suggesting private repertoires in all groups. In HTLV-1-associated myelopathy, TCR clonal expansion was greatest, and in multiple sclerosis it was least, below healthy controls.

The sample's time point: longitudinal time-point 1 (baseline). CDR1 is DFQATT, CDR2 SNEGSKA, per germline (reference sequence). V gave up 6 bases and J gave up 10 bases; unmatched junction bases: 17. The CDR3 is made up of 15 amino acids. The cDNA was produced through 5'RACE with 10-nucleotide random UMIs. A single record per CDR3 protein comes from TCRdb applying MiXCR to the 5' RACE reads. The sample lists tens of thousands of distinct CDR3 sequences, roughly 13% occurring once. To note about this clonotype: Its specificity is unknown.

The sample comprised PBMCs. The source is a female donor with HTLV-1-associated myelopathy (HAM/TSP). This chain connects TRBV20-1 to TRBJ2-1, with TRBD1 matching over 8 bases. CDR3 sequence: CSAIPGQGASYEQFF. CDR3 nucleotides: TGCAGTGCAATCCCTGGTCAGGGGGCGTCCTACGAGCAGTTCTTC.